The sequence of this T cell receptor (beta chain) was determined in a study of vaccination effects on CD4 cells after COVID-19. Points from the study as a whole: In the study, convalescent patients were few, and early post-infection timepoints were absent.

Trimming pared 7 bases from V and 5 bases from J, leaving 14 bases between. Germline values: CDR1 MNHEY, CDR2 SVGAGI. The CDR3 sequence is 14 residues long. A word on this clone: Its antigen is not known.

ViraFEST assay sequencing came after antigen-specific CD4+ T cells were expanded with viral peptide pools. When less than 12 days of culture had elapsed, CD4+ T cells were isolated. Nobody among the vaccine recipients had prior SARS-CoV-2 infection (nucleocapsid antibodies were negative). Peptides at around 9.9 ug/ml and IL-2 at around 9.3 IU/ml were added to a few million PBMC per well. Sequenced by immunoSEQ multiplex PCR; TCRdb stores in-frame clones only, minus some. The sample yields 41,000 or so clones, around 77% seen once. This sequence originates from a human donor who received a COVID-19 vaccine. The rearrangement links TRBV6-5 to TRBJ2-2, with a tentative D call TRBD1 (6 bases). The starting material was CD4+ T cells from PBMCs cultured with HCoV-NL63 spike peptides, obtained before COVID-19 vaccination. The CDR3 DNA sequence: TGTGCCAGCACCCCTCGGGACATTACCGGGGAGCTGTTTTTT. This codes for CASTPRDITGELFF.